A single sample is the source of the 32 T cell receptor beta chains below, sequenced in a study of metastatic and nonmetastatic thyroid tumors. TCRdb reprocessed the PCR reads using MiXCR. Of roughly 4,000 clones in the sample, 37% are singletons; the top ten hold roughly 25%. Patients were all untreated before their thyroid surgery. Sample: tumor tissue. These receptors were collected from a male donor with papillary thyroid cancer or a benign thyroid nodule (not recorded which). Some clones in this sample may be carry-over from other donors' samples.

This chain joins TRBV19 and TRBJ1-1; D call uncertain. The V end lost 5 bases, the J end lost 10 bases, and 23 bases lay between the germline ends. This CDR3 comprises 15 residues. CDR1 and CDR2 (germline): LNHDA, SQIVND (reference sequence). CDR3 in DNA: TGTGCCAGTAGTGTGGGGTTGGGGTCCCCCGCAGGAGCTTTCTTT. Protein product: CASSVGLGSPAGAFF.

The chain is built from TRBV20-1 and TRBJ1-2; no clear D gene. The V gene lost 0 bases and the J gene lost 2 bases, with 4 bases spanning the gap. Germline CDR1 reads DFQATT; CDR2 reads SNEGSKA (reference sequence). The CDR3 is 12 amino acids. CDR3 coding DNA: TGCAGTGCTAGAGAAGGGAACTATGGCTACACCTTC. Amino acid sequence: CSAREGNYGYTF.

This clone was counted only a few times. CDR3 sequence: CASGLAAYEQYF. CDR3 nucleotide sequence: TGTGCCAGCGGACTAGCGGCCTACGAGCAGTACTTC. This chain uses TRBV27 with TRBJ2-7, with 10 bases aligning to TRBD2. The CDR3 is made up of 12 amino acids. CDR1 is MNHEY and CDR2 is SMNVEV in the germline V gene (reference sequence). V trimming: 8 bases; J trimming: 2 bases; junction bases outside the gene matches: 0.

This clone has more than one count but fewer than ten. The chain couples TRBV12-3 or TRBV12-4 to TRBJ2-1; D might be TRBD1 (6 bases). V was trimmed by 6 bases and J by 4 bases, leaving 19 bases between them. This CDR3 is 16 amino acids long. CDR3: CASRNKGGVRYNEQFF. The CDR3, as DNA: TGTGCCAGCAGAAATAAAGGGGGAGTCCGGTACAATGAGCAGTTCTTC.

The rearrangement uses TRBV5-1 and TRBJ2-7; D is ambiguous. Germline V gene lookup returns CDR1 SGHRS and CDR2 YFSETQ. V lost 3 bases and J 0 bases, leaving 7 bases between the germline ends. The CDR3 loop spans 13 amino acids. The CDR3 loop reads CASSWAGSYEQYF. In DNA form, the CDR3 reads TGCGCCAGCAGCTGGGCAGGCTCCTACGAGCAGTACTTC.

This chain uses TRBV11-2 with TRBJ1-3, with unresolved D. With 5 bases removed from V and 3 bases from J, the gap between germline ends came to 5 bases. Germline V lookup: CDR1 SGHAT, CDR2 FQNNGV. This CDR3 comprises 12 residues. CDR3 residues: CASSLSGNTIYF. CDR3 coding DNA: TGTGCCAGCAGCCTCAGTGGAAACACCATATATTTT.

The chain has TRBV11-2 and TRBJ2-6; possibly TRBD1 for D (5 bases). V gave up 1 base and J gave up 0 bases, with 10 bases separating them. This CDR3 spans 17 amino acids. CDR1 is SGHAT, CDR2 FQNNGV, per germline. The CDR3 DNA reads TGTGCCAGCAGCTTAGGTACAGGAAGCTCTGGGGCCAACGTCCTGACTTTC. The encoded protein is CASSLGTGSSGANVLTF.

Details on this clone: This likely comes from a read error, as the CDR3 has no conserved phenylalanine or tryptophan at its end. The DNA is left out, because the CDR3 cannot be placed on it with certainty; the CDR3 is given as TCRdb lists it. The J gene is TRBJ1-5, the V gene TRBV24-1. The CDR3 spans 13 amino acids, including both terminal residues. Per germline, CDR1 KGHDR and CDR2 SFDVKD. The CDR3 sequence is CATSVNSNQPKNC.

This chain links TRBV7-2 with TRBJ2-5; 11 bases fit TRBD2. Losses at the gene ends were 4 bases for V and 4 bases for J; bases not matched to a gene: 8. Germline CDR1 reads SGHTA; CDR2 reads FQGNSA. CDR3 length: 16 residues. This CDR3 is CASSSIIAGGAETQYF. In nucleotides, the CDR3 is TGTGCCAGCAGCTCGATCATAGCGGGAGGGGCAGAGACCCAGTACTTC.

A remark on this clone: At one of its ends the junction is not consistent with the germline gene, which may arise from a read error. The V call is TRBV4-2, the J call TRBJ1-6; possibly TRBD1 for D (6 bases). The germline CDR1 and CDR2 sequences are LGHNA and YNFKEQ. The CDR3 totals 12 residues. The CDR3 region has the DNA TGTGCCAGCAGCCGGGGCCGCGGGGGGCTAGACTTT. It specifies CASSRGRGGLDF.

This clone was detected a few times. This rearrangement joins TRBV12-3 or TRBV12-4 to TRBJ1-1, with 10 positions matching TRBD1. The CDR3 covers 15 residues. The trim removed 7 bases at V and 4 bases at J, leaving 9 bases unmatched. The CDR3 is CASTRPGQGITEAFF. CDR3 nucleotide sequence: TGTGCCAGCACGCGACCGGGACAGGGGATCACTGAAGCTTTCTTT.

This chain links TRBV19 with TRBJ2-2, with no clear D. Per germline, CDR1 LNHDA and CDR2 SQIVND (reference sequence). V was shortened by 8 bases and J by 1 base, with 11 bases between the two germline ends. The CDR3 is 14 residues long. In DNA form, the CDR3 reads TGTGCCAGTTCTGGAACCCTGAACACCGGGGAGCTGTTTTTT. As protein: CASSGTLNTGELFF.

The chain employs TRBV18 and TRBJ2-1; D remains unclear. From germline, CDR1 is KGHSH and CDR2 LQKENI. V lost 1 base to trimming and J lost 8 bases, with 18 bases between them. The length of the CDR3 is 16 residues. The CDR3 DNA sequence: TGTGCCAGCTCACCACGGCCCGGCTCGATTGGAGATGAGCAGTTCTTC. This encodes CASSPRPGSIGDEQFF.

This clone came up a few times. The J gene is TRBJ1-2, the V gene TRBV28; no firm D call. Deletions cut 5 bases from V and 4 bases from J, with 5 bases between. CDR1 and CDR2 (germline): MDHEN, SYDVKM. The CDR3 consists of 11 residues. The CDR3 here is CASSTVYGYTF. The CDR3 nucleotides read TGTGCCAGCAGTACGGTCTATGGCTACACCTTC.

This clone was seen a few times. The chain uses TRBV6-2 or TRBV6-3 and TRBJ2-7; 11 bases are a match to TRBD2. The CDR3 sequence is 16 residues long. Germline loops: CDR1 MNHEY, CDR2 SVGEGT. After removal of 4 bases from V and 5 bases from J, the junction contained 10 bases not matched to a gene. The CDR3 region is CASSSVWNSGRDEQYF. As DNA, the CDR3 is TGTGCCAGCAGTTCGGTTTGGAATAGCGGGAGGGACGAGCAGTACTTC.

This clone was seen only once. V gene TRBV4-1 combines with J gene TRBJ2-1; 14 positions match TRBD2. With 1 base clipped from V and 1 base from J, the junction kept 6 bases outside the gene matches. Germline values: CDR1 MGHRA, CDR2 YSYEKL. The CDR3 has 19 amino acids. The CDR3 protein is CASSQGLAGGSVSYNEQFF. The CDR3 nucleotides are TGCGCCAGCAGCCAAGGACTAGCGGGAGGGTCGGTGTCCTACAATGAGCAGTTCTTC.

The CDR3 is CASTQGLEYNEQFF. The CDR3 nucleotides read TGTGCCAGTACCCAGGGACTAGAGTACAATGAGCAGTTCTTC. The chain links TRBV19 to TRBJ2-1, with 8 bases identical to TRBD2. CDR1 and CDR2 (germline): LNHDA, SQIVND (reference sequence). Trimming cost V 7 bases and J 4 bases; bases outside gene matches: 6. This CDR3 has 14 amino acids.

V gene TRBV5-1 combines with J gene TRBJ2-7; 8 bases fit TRBD2. V shed 5 bases and J 6 bases; nucleotides not matched to a gene: 10. CDR1 and CDR2 (germline): SGHRS, YFSETQ. CDR3 length equals 14 residues. CDR3 nucleotides: TGCGCCAGCAGTTTCGGGCTAGCGGGTCGCGAGCAGTACTTC. Residues: CASSFGLAGREQYF.

This clone was picked up a small number of times. CDR3 sequence (DNA): TGTGCCAGCAGTGAAAGAGTAGGAACCTATGGCTACACCTTC. It is translated as CASSERVGTYGYTF. V usage is TRBV6-1 and J usage is TRBJ1-2, with D uncertain. This CDR3 has 14 residues. The V end lost 2 bases, the J end lost 4 bases, and 11 bases lay between the germline ends. Germline V gene data show CDR1 as MNHNS and CDR2 as SASEGT.

This clone was detected ten times or more. The rearrangement links TRBV5-1 to TRBJ1-2; D is perhaps TRBD1 (6 bases). Trimming pared 0 bases from V and 2 bases from J, leaving 8 bases between. Germline CDR1 is SGHRS and CDR2 is YFSETQ. CDR3 length: 14 amino acids. CDR3 sequence (DNA): TGCGCCAGCAGCTTGGACAGGGAAAACTATGGCTACACCTTC. It codes for CASSLDRENYGYTF.

This clone was detected only a few times. This sequence joins TRBV12-5 and TRBJ2-1; 7 positions agree with TRBD2. The CDR3 length is 17 residues. CDR1 is LGHNT and CDR2 is FRNRAP in the germline V gene. J was trimmed by 5 bases and V by 2 bases; bases with no gene match: 12. The CDR3 loop is CASGLSIRLARDNEQFF. The CDR3 bases are TGTGCTAGTGGTTTGTCGATAAGACTAGCAAGAGACAATGAGCAGTTCTTC.

The rearrangement uses TRBV6-1 and TRBJ1-2; D unresolved. Trimming cost V 1 base and J 0 bases, with 6 bases left between them. The CDR3 is 14 amino acids. Germline lookup yields CDR1 MNHNS and CDR2 SASEGT. CDR3 bases: TGTGCCAGCAGTGAAGGCTCGGCTAACTATGGCTACACCTTC. It yields the protein CASSEGSANYGYTF.

This chain links TRBV18 with TRBJ2-2, with D maybe TRBD2 (6 bases). Germline CDR1 reads KGHSH; CDR2 reads LQKENI. The CDR3 loop spans 15 amino acids. The ends were cut back, 3 bases at V and 4 bases at J, with 12 bases in the middle. CDR3: CASSPEGSSTGELFF. In DNA, the CDR3 is TGTGCCAGCTCACCGGAGGGCAGCAGCACCGGGGAGCTGTTTTTT.

The J gene is TRBJ2-7, the V gene TRBV7-2, with 11 bases matching TRBD2. With V trimmed by 1 base and J by 5 bases, 7 bases remained unmatched. This CDR3 contains 16 residues. Germline loops: CDR1 SGHTA, CDR2 FQGNSA. The CDR3 region is CASSLGLAGGGHEQYF. Here the CDR3 DNA reads TGTGCCAGCAGCTTAGGGCTAGCGGGAGGAGGGCACGAGCAGTACTTC.

At least ten counts were recorded for this clone. J is TRBJ2-3 and V is TRBV6-1, with 11 bases identical to TRBD1. CDR1 is MNHNS, CDR2 SASEGT, per germline. CDR3 size: 15 residues. V lost 7 bases and J lost 3; bases outside the gene matches: 6. CDR3 in DNA: TGTGCCAGCACCTCAGGACAGGGGGCAACAGATACGCAGTATTTT. Translating gives CASTSGQGATDTQYF.

The gene calls are TRBV6-1 and TRBJ2-1; D is undetermined. The CDR3 spans 15 residues. V was pared by 1 base and J by 9 bases, with 16 bases between. Germline CDR1 and CDR2: MNHNS and SASEGT. The CDR3 region is CASSEGSPRISEQFF. CDR3 in DNA: TGTGCCAGCAGTGAAGGTAGCCCTCGCATCTCTGAGCAGTTCTTC.

Only a few counts were recorded for this clone. Other DNA sequences in this sample translate to the same CDR3. The V gene is TRBV11-2, the J gene TRBJ2-2, with D maybe TRBD1 (6 bases). V lost 1 base and J lost 4, with 22 bases in between. The CDR3 length is 19 residues. Germline loops: CDR1 SGHAT, CDR2 FQNNGV. CDR3: CASSLGIGRTALFTGELFF. The CDR3 nucleotides are TGTGCCAGCAGCTTAGGGATCGGTCGGACAGCCCTCTTCACCGGGGAGCTGTTTTTT.

The chain joins TRBV7-8 to TRBJ1-4, with 8 bases aligning to TRBD1. Trimming at V came to 5 bases and at J to 10 bases, leaving 12 bases not matched to a gene. The germline V gene encodes CDR1 SGHVS and CDR2 FQNEAQ. This CDR3 is built from 15 residues. As DNA, the CDR3 is TGTGCCAGCAGCCCCCCGGGACAGGTTAACGGAAAACTGTTTTTT. This codes for CASSPPGQVNGKLFF.

The chain employs TRBV11-1 and TRBJ2-7, with 9 nucleotides matching TRBD1. Germline V lookup: CDR1 SGHAT, CDR2 FQDESV (reference sequence). The CDR3 covers 16 residues. V gave up 1 base and J gave up 1 base; unmatched junction bases: 5. The CDR3 spells CASSLEPGTGSYEQYF. As DNA, the CDR3 is TGTGCCAGCAGCTTAGAACCCGGGACAGGGTCCTACGAGCAGTACTTC.

The chain uses TRBV6-1 and TRBJ2-2; no clear D. CDR3 size: 12 residues. Trimming took off 7 bases at V and 5 bases at J, with 8 bases between the two ends. Germline lookup yields CDR1 MNHNS and CDR2 SASEGT. The CDR3 reads CASIDLTGELFF. The CDR3, as DNA: TGTGCCAGCATAGATCTAACCGGGGAGCTGTTTTTT.

The J gene is TRBJ2-7, the V gene TRBV7-8, with D possibly TRBD1 on 6 matching bases. With 1 base removed from V and 6 bases from J, the gap between germline ends came to 13 bases. The CDR3 contains 14 residues. CDR1 is SGHVS, CDR2 FQNEAQ, per germline. For the CDR3, the DNA is TGTGCCAGCAGCTTAGTTAGGCAGGGGACCGAGCAGTACTTC. Translated: CASSLVRQGTEQYF.

This sequence joins TRBV5-6 and TRBJ2-2; TRBD2 aligns across 8 bases. The trim removed 0 bases at V and 7 bases at J, leaving 8 bases unmatched. Germline V lookup: CDR1 SGHDT, CDR2 YYEEEE. This CDR3 has 16 residues. CDR3 loop: CASSLDGTSDFGELFF. CDR3 in DNA: TGTGCCAGCAGCTTGGATGGGACTAGTGACTTCGGGGAGCTGTTTTTT.